This TCR beta chain was observed in a study of tumor and adjacent non-tumor tissue in lung cancer. In the study overall: Aged about 31 to 80 years, patients included 9 to 11 men and a few women with stage I to III disease. Study results and limitations: Shorter survival was associated with higher TCR diversity in tumors. Normal lung showed higher cumulative top 100 clone frequency than tumor.

This clonotype was recorded only once. Its specificity is unknown. Its ends do not fully match the called genes, so a read error is possible. This sample's RNA came from whole unsorted tissue. Germline assignment: CDR1 LGHNA and CDR2 YSLEER. This CDR3 contains 15 residues. Three rounds of nested PCR, following a modified ARM-PCR protocol, produced the TCRbeta library. Via MiXCR, TCRdb re-called the multiplex PCR reads, giving one row per CDR3 protein. The top ten clones hold around 13% of a sample with 120,000 or so distinct CDR3 sequences, about 66% of them seen once. The chain couples TRBV4-3 to TRBJ1-1; unclear D gene. The sample consisted of lung tumor tissue. This clonotype was sampled from a man aged 30-40 years with non-small cell lung cancer. The CDR3 region has the DNA TGCGCCAGCACCCAAGGGCCCGCGATGAACACTGAGGCTTTCTTT. This sequence encodes CASTQGPAMNTEAFF.